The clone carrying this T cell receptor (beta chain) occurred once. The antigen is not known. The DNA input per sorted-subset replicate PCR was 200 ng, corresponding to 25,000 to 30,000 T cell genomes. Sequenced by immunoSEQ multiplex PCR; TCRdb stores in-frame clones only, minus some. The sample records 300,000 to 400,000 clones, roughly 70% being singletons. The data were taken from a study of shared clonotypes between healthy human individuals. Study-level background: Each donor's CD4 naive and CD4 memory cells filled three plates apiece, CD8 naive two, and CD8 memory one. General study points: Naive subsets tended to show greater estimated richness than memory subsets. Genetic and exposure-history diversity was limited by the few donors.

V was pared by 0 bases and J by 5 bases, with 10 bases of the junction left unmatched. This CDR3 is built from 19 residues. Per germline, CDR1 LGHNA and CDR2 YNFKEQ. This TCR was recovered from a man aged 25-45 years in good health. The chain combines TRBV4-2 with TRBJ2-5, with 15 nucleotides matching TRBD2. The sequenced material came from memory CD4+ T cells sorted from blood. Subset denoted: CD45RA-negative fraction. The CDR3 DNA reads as TGTGCCAGCAGCCAAGATTTGCGGACTAGCGGGAGGGCCTGGGAGACCCAGTACTTC. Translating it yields CASSQDLRTSGRAWETQYF.